This entry lists 25 T cell receptor beta chains sequenced from one sample in a study of cytomegalovirus exposure and HLA in healthy donors. Sequenced by immunoSEQ multiplex PCR; TCRdb stores in-frame clones only, minus some. The table lists 160,000 or so clones, roughly 83% of them singletons. The sequencing input was PBMCs. The receptors were sampled from a man younger than 45 in good health and CMV-seropositive.

The chain links TRBV28 to TRBJ2-7; a possible D gene is TRBD1 (6 bases). Trimming cost V 4 bases and J 2 bases, with 12 bases left between them. This CDR3 region has 14 residues. Germline V gene lookup returns CDR1 MDHEN and CDR2 SYDVKM. CDR3 sequence (DNA): TGTGCCAGCAGTTCCCAGGACAGTACCTACGAGCAGTACTTC. Protein product: CASSSQDSTYEQYF.

The V and J genes are TRBV15 and TRBJ2-7; 9 positions agree with TRBD1. The CDR3 has 14 residues. With 7 bases clipped from V and 3 bases from J, the junction kept 7 bases outside the gene matches. Germline V lookup: CDR1 LNHNV, CDR2 YYDKDF (reference sequence). CDR3 in DNA: TGTGCCACCACCCAGGGGACAGGGCGCTACGAGCAGTACTTC. It translates to CATTQGTGRYEQYF.

The chain has TRBV15 and TRBJ2-3; 7 bases agree with TRBD1. Germline CDR1 and CDR2: LNHNV and YYDKDF (reference sequence). With V trimmed by 2 bases and J by 6 bases, 11 bases remained unmatched. The CDR3 runs to 16 residues. CDR3 in DNA: TGTGCCACCAGCAGAAGAGGGTTCAGGGGGAAGGATACGCAGTATTTT. This encodes CATSRRGFRGKDTQYF.

This clone has just a few counts. The chain has TRBV6-5 and TRBJ2-1; D gene ambiguous. In germline, CDR1 is MNHEY, CDR2 SVGAGI. The germline V and J ends were trimmed by 0 bases and 5 bases, with 8 bases remaining between them. The CDR3 consists of 14 residues. The CDR3 DNA reads as TGTGCCAGCAGTTACTCGTACGGTGACAATGAGCAGTTCTTC. Its protein is CASSYSYGDNEQFF.

This clone was counted at least ten times. The chain employs TRBV19 and TRBJ2-2; D perhaps matches TRBD2 (6 bases). Germline CDR1 and CDR2: LNHDA and SQIVND (reference sequence). Trimming took off 3 bases at V and 0 bases at J, with 11 bases between the two ends. The CDR3 contains 16 residues. CDR3 sequence (DNA): TGTGCCAGTAGTATGGACGGGGGAGCGAACACCGGGGAGCTGTTTTTT. Its protein is CASSMDGGANTGELFF.

This clone was detected a few times. The rearrangement joins TRBV4-1 to TRBJ2-3, with D perhaps matching TRBD1 (5 bases). Per the germline V gene, CDR1 is MGHRA and CDR2 is YSYEKL. The CDR3 contains 14 residues. The germline V and J ends were trimmed by 7 bases and 1 base, with 12 bases remaining between them. CDR3: CASNQGRGTDTQYF. The CDR3 coding sequence is TGCGCCAGCAATCAGGGAAGGGGCACAGATACGCAGTATTTT.

The V call is TRBV4-1, the J call TRBJ1-5; possibly TRBD1 for D (6 bases). This CDR3 is built from 16 residues. The germline V gene encodes CDR1 MGHRA and CDR2 YSYEKL. V lost 4 bases to trimming and J lost 4 bases, with 17 bases between them. This CDR3 reads CASSPRTVFPNQPQHF. DNA of the CDR3: TGCGCCAGCAGCCCGCGGACAGTTTTCCCGAATCAGCCCCAGCATTTT.

DNA of the CDR3: TGCGCCAGCAGCCAAGAGGGGACAGGGGGCTGGCAGCCCCAGCATTTT. It is translated as CASSQEGTGGWQPQHF. The gene calls are TRBV4-1 and TRBJ1-5; 12 nucleotides align to TRBD1. The germline CDR1 and CDR2 sequences are MGHRA and YSYEKL. V trimming: 0 bases; J trimming: 7 bases; junction bases outside the gene matches: 4. The CDR3 is made up of 16 amino acids.

This clone was picked up one time. Other DNA sequences within the sample encode an identical CDR3. This sequence joins TRBV9 and TRBJ2-3, with 10 nucleotides matching TRBD2. J gave up 0 bases and V 3 bases, and 4 bases lay outside the gene matches. The CDR3 is 16 residues long. The germline V gene encodes CDR1 SGDLS and CDR2 YYNGEE. The CDR3 DNA sequence: TGTGCCAGCAGCGCTCCGGGACTAGCGAGCACAGATACGCAGTATTTT. This gives the protein CASSAPGLASTDTQYF.

The genes are TRBV9 and TRBJ2-3; possibly TRBD2 for D (6 bases). V gave up 1 base and J gave up 0 bases, with 9 bases separating them. Germline loops: CDR1 SGDLS, CDR2 YYNGEE. The CDR3 is made up of 15 amino acids. In nucleotides, the CDR3 is TGTGCCAGCAGCGTATCCGGGGGTAGCACAGATACGCAGTATTTT. Its protein product is CASSVSGGSTDTQYF.

The rearrangement uses TRBV7-3 and TRBJ1-1; D might be TRBD1 (5 bases). With 4 bases removed from V and 8 bases from J, the gap between germline ends came to 32 bases. In germline, CDR1 is SGHTA, CDR2 FQGTGA. There are 19 residues in the CDR3. The CDR3 nucleotides are TGTGCCAGCAGCTACCGAGACACCTATTTAAGTGAGGACGGGGGGGAAGCTTTCTTT. Protein sequence: CASSYRDTYLSEDGGEAFF.

V and J are TRBV27 and TRBJ1-5; D possibly corresponds to TRBD1 (6 bases). The V gene's germline CDR1 is MNHEY and CDR2 SMNVEV (reference sequence). CDR3 length: 15 residues. Trimming took 0 bases from V and 2 from J, leaving 8 bases between them. CDR3 in amino acids: CASSLSTGRNQPQHF. CDR3 DNA sequence: TGTGCCAGCAGTTTATCTACAGGGCGCAATCAGCCCCAGCATTTT.

The chain couples TRBV28 to TRBJ2-7; 8 nucleotides match TRBD2. V lost 6 bases, J lost 1 base, and 5 bases stayed unmatched. The CDR3 loop spans 14 amino acids. Looked up from germline, CDR1 is MDHEN and CDR2 is SYDVKM. CDR3 in DNA: TGTGCCAGCAGGGAGCGGGAGTTTTCCTACGAGCAGTACTTC. Amino acid sequence: CASREREFSYEQYF. Full variable domain (remainder filled in from reference TRBV28 and TRBJ2-7): DVKVTQSSRYLVKRTGEKVFLECVQDMDHENMFWYRQDPGLGLRLIYFSYDVKMKEKGDIPEGYSVSREKKERFSLILESASTNQTSMYLCASREREFSYEQYFGPGTRLTVT.

The chain has TRBV2 and TRBJ2-1, with 14 bases lining up with TRBD2. This CDR3 spans 16 amino acids. The germline CDR1 and CDR2 sequences are SNHLY and FYNNEI. V trimming: 3 bases; J trimming: 7 bases; junction bases outside the gene matches: 5. The CDR3 coding sequence is TGTGCCAGCAGTGATAGGGGACTAGCGGGGGTAAATGAGCAGTTCTTC. Translated: CASSDRGLAGVNEQFF.

This chain joins TRBV6-1 and TRBJ2-2, with 9 bases aligning to TRBD1. Trimming removed 10 bases from V and 7 bases from J; junction bases left unmatched: 4. Looked up from germline, CDR1 is MNHNS and CDR2 is SASEGT. This CDR3 spans 12 amino acids. For the CDR3, the DNA is TGTGCCAACCGGGACAGGGTCGGGGAGCTGTTTTTT. Protein sequence: CANRDRVGELFF.

The chain is built from TRBV5-1 and TRBJ1-2; D gene unclear. The V end was cut by 3 bases, the J end by 4 bases, with 10 bases between. Germline CDR1 reads SGHRS; CDR2 reads YFSETQ. The CDR3 is 13 amino acids. CDR3 amino acids: CASSSRSAYGYTF. CDR3 nucleotide sequence: TGCGCCAGCAGCTCCCGGAGCGCCTATGGCTACACCTTC.

This clone was seen only once. The chain recombines TRBV30 with TRBJ2-3; TRBD2 might be the D (5 bases). The V end was cut by 0 bases, the J end by 6 bases, with 22 bases between. CDR1 and CDR2 from the germline V gene are GTSNPN and SVGIG (reference sequence). CDR3 length: 17 amino acids. The CDR3 spells CAWSVRVGSTRGDTQYF. The CDR3 nucleotides are TGTGCCTGGAGTGTAAGGGTAGGATCCACGCGAGGGGATACGCAGTATTTT. Full variable domain (rest looked up from reference TRBV30 and TRBJ2-3): SQTIHQWPATLVQPVGSPLSLECTVEGTSNPNLYWYRQAAGRGLQLLFYSVGIGQISSEVPQNLSASRPQDRQFILSSKKLLLSDSGFYLCAWSVRVGSTRGDTQYFGPGTRLTVL.

On this clone itself: Other DNA sequences in this specimen translate into the identical CDR3. In DNA, the CDR3 is TGTGCCAGCAGCCCGGGAACTAGCGGGGTCTACAATGAGCAGTTCTTC. It specifies CASSPGTSGVYNEQFF. The chain joins TRBV5-4 to TRBJ2-1; the match to TRBD2 covers 10 bases. V lost 4 bases, J lost 3 bases, and 7 bases stayed unmatched. The CDR3 is made up of 16 amino acids. Germline CDR1 SGHNT, CDR2 YYREEE (reference sequence).

The chain links TRBV5-4 to TRBJ2-5, with 9 bases fitting TRBD1. The CDR3 is 16 amino acids. Germline V lookup: CDR1 SGHNT, CDR2 YYREEE (reference sequence). The J segment lost 5 bases and the V segment lost 0 bases, leaving 8 bases of the junction unmatched. This CDR3 reads CASSLGAGQGRETQYF. The CDR3 DNA sequence: TGTGCCAGCAGCTTGGGGGCGGGACAGGGTAGGGAGACCCAGTACTTC.

The CDR3 sequence is CASSDRQGHPGELFF. CDR3 DNA: TGTGCCAGTTCAGACCGACAGGGCCACCCCGGGGAGCTGTTTTTT. This sequence joins TRBV9 and TRBJ2-2; 7 bases map to TRBD1. After removal of 8 bases from V and 6 bases from J, the junction contained 13 bases not matched to a gene. The CDR3 consists of 15 residues. Germline V gives CDR1 SGDLS, CDR2 YYNGEE.

Ten or more counts support this clone. This chain joins TRBV19 and TRBJ1-5; D possibly corresponds to TRBD1 (5 bases). V dropped 5 bases and J dropped 2 bases, with 10 bases sitting between them. Germline lookup yields CDR1 LNHDA and CDR2 SQIVND (reference sequence). The CDR3 runs to 14 residues. CDR3 bases: TGTGCCAGTAGTTGGGGCCACGGCAATCAGCCCCAGCATTTT. Translating gives CASSWGHGNQPQHF.

The V gene is TRBV7-9, the J gene TRBJ2-7; 12 bases agree with TRBD2. Germline V gene lookup returns CDR1 SEHNR and CDR2 FQNEAQ (reference sequence). The length of the CDR3 is 17 residues. V gave up 0 bases and J gave up 6 bases; unmatched junction bases: 9. This CDR3 reads CASSLARLGLAGPEQYF. The DNA for the CDR3 is TGTGCCAGCAGCTTAGCGCGCCTGGGACTAGCGGGCCCCGAGCAGTACTTC.

The rearrangement joins TRBV29-1 to TRBJ1-1; 10 bases line up with TRBD1. V lost 7 bases to trimming and J lost 7 bases; unmatched junction nucleotides: 9. Germline V gene sequence: CDR1 SQVTM, CDR2 ANQGSEA. This CDR3 is built from 13 residues. CDR3: CSAEGTGDYEAFF. The CDR3 DNA is TGCAGCGCCGAGGGGACAGGGGATTATGAAGCTTTCTTT.

The chain combines TRBV12-2 with TRBJ2-1; no check of the table's D call, TRBD1, against the DNA was made. TRBV12-2 is noted as a pseudogene. The CDR3 length is 18 residues. The CDR3 sequence is CASRSAHSRDRGLDEQFF. For the CDR3, the DNA is TGTGCAAGTCGCTCCGCTCACTCCCGGGACAGGGGGCTCGATGAGCAGTTCTTC.

The rearrangement links TRBV14 to TRBJ1-2, with a tentative D call TRBD1 (6 bases). Trimming took off 0 bases at V and 6 bases at J, with 14 bases between the two ends. The CDR3 consists of 15 residues. In germline, CDR1 is SGHDN, CDR2 FVKESK. The CDR3 region is CASSQEGRQVDGYTF. CDR3 DNA: TGTGCCAGCAGCCAAGAAGGGAGACAGGTCGATGGCTACACCTTC.